These 14 T cell receptor beta chains originate from one sample sequenced in a study of blood T cell repertoires in COVID-19. Some clones are missing from TCRdb's copy, which holds only in-frame ones; the method was immunoSEQ multiplex PCR. The table records approximately 53,000 clones, 65% to 90% of them present only once. Sequenced: peripheral blood. All receptors derive from a woman of 80 years or more with COVID-19, enrolled during active disease.

The V gene is TRBV11-2, the J gene TRBJ2-1; D uncertain. V lost 5 bases and J 3 bases, leaving 8 bases between the germline ends. The CDR3 has 13 residues. Per germline, CDR1 SGHAT and CDR2 FQNNGV. DNA for the CDR3: TGTGCCAGCAGCCCACTGCGCTACAATGAGCAGTTCTTC. Translating it yields CASSPLRYNEQFF.

The chain carries TRBV15 and TRBJ1-5; D call uncertain. The CDR3 extends over 15 amino acids. The germline V gene encodes CDR1 LNHNV and CDR2 YYDKDF (reference sequence). The germline V and J ends were trimmed by 0 bases and 5 bases, with 11 bases remaining between them. DNA for the CDR3: TGTGCCACCAGCAGAGATGTGTCGGGGTATCAGCCCCAGCATTTT. Translated, it gives CATSRDVSGYQPQHF.

This clone has only a few counts. This chain links TRBV2 with TRBJ2-1; 11 nucleotides line up with TRBD2. With V trimmed by 7 bases and J by 5 bases, 16 bases remained unmatched. Per germline, CDR1 SNHLY and CDR2 FYNNEI. The CDR3 is made up of 18 amino acids. In nucleotides, the CDR3 is TGTGCCAGCACCCATGGAGGGTGGACTAGCGGGTTCCACAATGAGCAGTTCTTC. This encodes CASTHGGWTSGFHNEQFF.

This chain links TRBV12-3 or TRBV12-4 with TRBJ1-1; TRBD1 might be the D (5 bases). This CDR3 region has 13 residues. The V gene lost 6 bases and the J gene lost 1 base, with 9 bases spanning the gap. The CDR3 here is CASSQTGNTEAFF. CDR3 coding DNA: TGTGCCAGCAGCCAAACAGGGAACACTGAAGCTTTCTTT.

This clone was recorded only once. The chain joins TRBV4-1 to TRBJ2-5, with 11 bases fitting TRBD2. The CDR3 loop spans 15 amino acids. The germline V gene encodes CDR1 MGHRA and CDR2 YSYEKL. With 2 bases clipped from V and 4 bases from J, the junction kept 3 bases outside the gene matches. In DNA, the CDR3 is TGCGCCAGCAGCCAATTCGGACTAGCGGGAGAGACCCAGTACTTC. It encodes CASSQFGLAGETQYF.

The chain is built from TRBV12-3 or TRBV12-4 and TRBJ2-7; D not certain. V shed 0 bases and J shed 3 bases, with 6 bases lying between them. There are 13 residues in the CDR3. This chain's CDR3 is CASSLAAGYEQYF. CDR3 in DNA: TGTGCCAGCAGTTTAGCGGCAGGCTACGAGCAGTACTTC.

This clone has a handful of counts. The DNA for the CDR3 is TGTGCCAGCAGTTTATGGGCAGGGGGAGACCTCGACACTGAAGCTTTCTTT. It specifies CASSLWAGGDLDTEAFF. This sequence joins TRBV27 and TRBJ1-1; 7 nucleotides line up with TRBD1. The germline V gene encodes CDR1 MNHEY and CDR2 SMNVEV (reference sequence). Trimming took 1 base from V and 3 from J; bases not matched to a gene: 11. CDR3 length: 17 amino acids.

This clone was seen a single time. The chain combines TRBV20-1 with TRBJ2-7, with TRBD1 identical over 10 bases. V lost 3 bases, J lost 5 bases, and 10 bases stayed unmatched. The CDR3 runs 15 residues. Germline V gene lookup returns CDR1 DFQATT and CDR2 SNEGSKA (reference sequence). CDR3 protein: CSASLGTGVDNEQYF. The CDR3 DNA follows: TGCAGTGCTAGTTTGGGGACAGGGGTTGACAACGAGCAGTACTTC.

The chain has TRBV25-1 and TRBJ2-5; 8 positions match TRBD1. The CDR3 is 16 amino acids. V shed 6 bases and J 5 bases; nucleotides not matched to a gene: 14. In germline, CDR1 is MGHDK, CDR2 SYGVNS. The CDR3 DNA is TGTGCCAGCAGGGGGATGACAGGGGCGTTGTTGGAGACCCAGTACTTC. It encodes CASRGMTGALLETQYF.

V is TRBV2 and J is TRBJ2-3; TRBD2 matches 7 bases. Germline-derived CDR1 and CDR2 are SNHLY and FYNNEI. The CDR3 has 16 residues. V gave up 4 bases and J gave up 4 bases; unmatched junction bases: 11. For the CDR3, the DNA is TGTGCCAGCAGTGGGAACCTAGCGGCGGGGGCAGATACGCAGTATTTT. It specifies CASSGNLAAGADTQYF. Full variable domain (outside the CDR3, taken from reference TRBV2 and TRBJ2-3): EPEVTQTPSHQVTQMGQEVILRCVPISNHLYFYWYRQILGQKVEFLVSFYNNEISEKSEIFDDQFSVERPDGSNFTLKIRSTKLEDSAMYFCASSGNLAAGADTQYFGPGTRLTVL.

The chain has TRBV4-2 and TRBJ2-5; D may be TRBD2 (6 bases). The CDR3 totals 15 residues. Trimming took off 0 bases at V and 9 bases at J, with 17 bases between the two ends. The V gene's germline CDR1 is LGHNA and CDR2 YNFKEQ. The CDR3 here is CASSQDWTKHNPQYF. CDR3 in DNA: TGTGCCAGCAGCCAAGACTGGACTAAACACAATCCCCAGTACTTC.

The J gene is TRBJ2-7, the V gene TRBV7-3; 7 bases are a match to TRBD2. V lost 8 bases, J lost 2 bases, and 15 bases stayed unmatched. Germline values: CDR1 SGHTA, CDR2 FQGTGA. The CDR3 has 16 amino acids. The CDR3 loop is CASAPTGGSRTYEQYF. CDR3 bases: TGTGCCAGCGCCCCGACCGGCGGGAGCCGCACCTACGAGCAGTACTTC.

This clone was picked up a small number of times. The V gene is TRBV19, the J gene TRBJ2-2, with 7 positions matching TRBD2. Germline V CDR1 and CDR2: LNHDA, SQIVND (reference sequence). The ends lost 8 bases at V and 9 bases at J; junction bases unmatched: 12. The CDR3 contains 14 residues. The CDR3 is CASSPVGGRWELFF. The CDR3 DNA follows: TGTGCCAGTTCACCGGTGGGGGGGAGGTGGGAGCTGTTTTTT.

The rearrangement links TRBV3-1 (or the pseudogene TRBV3-2) to TRBJ2-5; 7 positions agree with TRBD2. The germline V gene has CDR1 LGHDT and CDR2 YNNKEL (reference sequence). The V gene end was trimmed by 1 base and the J gene end by 7 bases; junction bases not matched to a gene: 9. The CDR3 loop spans 15 amino acids. The CDR3 is CASSQAAGLPGTQYF. The CDR3 coding sequence is TGTGCCAGCAGCCAAGCAGCGGGGCTACCGGGGACCCAGTACTTC.